These 28 T cell receptor beta chains were all obtained from the same sample, sequenced in a study of blood T cell repertoires in COVID-19. Using immunoSEQ multiplex PCR, the repertoire was profiled, and TCRdb retains in-frame clones only, with some absent. The table records approximately 280,000 clones, 86% of them present only once. Sequenced: PBMCs or T cells enriched from blood (not recorded which). All receptors derive from a woman in her late teens or twenties who had recovered from COVID-19.

The rearrangement links TRBV3-1 (or the pseudogene TRBV3-2) to TRBJ2-1, with TRBD1 matching 12 bases. The CDR3 contains 15 residues. The J segment lost 8 bases and the V segment lost 3 bases, leaving 5 bases of the junction unmatched. Germline loops: CDR1 LGHDT, CDR2 YNNKEL (reference sequence). The CDR3 nucleotides are TGTGCCAGCAGCCAGGGACAGGGGGCTATCGATGAGCAGTTCTTC. It encodes CASSQGQGAIDEQFF.

This chain connects TRBV15 to TRBJ2-3, with D hard to call. Germline values: CDR1 LNHNV, CDR2 YYDKDF (reference sequence). The V end lost 3 bases, the J end lost 2 bases, and 15 bases lay between the germline ends. This CDR3 has 16 residues. CDR3 region: CATSRPRPGPTDTQYF. CDR3 sequence (DNA): TGTGCCACCAGCAGGCCGCGTCCTGGGCCCACAGATACGCAGTATTTT.

The V gene is TRBV11-3, the J gene TRBJ2-5, with D perhaps TRBD2 (5 bases). Germline V CDR1 and CDR2: SGHNT, YENEEA. The CDR3 is 15 amino acids. Trimming took off 2 bases at V and 5 bases at J, with 15 bases between the two ends. The CDR3 reads CASSLFWGEVETQYF. The CDR3 DNA is TGTGCCAGCAGCTTATTTTGGGGAGAGGTCGAGACCCAGTACTTC.

CDR3 nucleotide sequence: TGTGCCAGCAGCGGGGAGCGGGGGAAGGAGCCGTGGACCCAGTACTTC. This encodes CASSGERGKEPWTQYF. This chain joins TRBV28 and TRBJ2-5, with 8 bases matching TRBD2. V dropped 6 bases and J dropped 7; count of bases not matched to a gene: 16. The CDR3 is made up of 16 amino acids. CDR1 is MDHEN, CDR2 SYDVKM, per germline.

V usage is TRBV19 and J usage is TRBJ1-2; TRBD1 matches at 11 bases. The CDR3 has 14 residues. Germline values: CDR1 LNHDA, CDR2 SQIVND (reference sequence). With 4 bases clipped from V and 7 bases from J, the junction kept 5 bases outside the gene matches. This chain's CDR3 is CASSTGQGAGGYTF. In nucleotides, the CDR3 is TGTGCCAGTAGTACCGGACAGGGGGCTGGTGGCTACACCTTC.

This clone was detected once. The CDR3 DNA follows: TGTGCCAGCAGTTACTCTCGCAACAGCTTCCACGAGCAGTACTTC. It yields the protein CASSYSRNSFHEQYF. The chain employs TRBV6-2 or TRBV6-3 and TRBJ2-7; D uncertain. Germline lookup yields CDR1 MNHEY and CDR2 SVGEGT. V dropped 0 bases and J dropped 5 bases, with 14 bases sitting between them. The CDR3 is 15 residues long.

This clone was observed a single time. J is TRBJ1-1 and V is TRBV7-9, with D hard to call. This CDR3 is built from 13 residues. Trimming pared 2 bases from V and 5 bases from J, leaving 9 bases between. CDR1 and CDR2 from the germline V gene are SEHNR and FQNEAQ (reference sequence). The DNA of the CDR3 is TGTGCCAGCAGCTTAAATTGGGAGACTGAAGCTTTCTTT. Translating gives CASSLNWETEAFF.

The CDR3 DNA sequence: TGTGCCAGCAGCTTAGGCAAAAACACCGGGGAGCTGTTTTTT. This sequence encodes CASSLGKNTGELFF. This chain links TRBV7-3 with TRBJ2-2, with D hard to call. The CDR3 is 14 residues long. V dropped 2 bases and J dropped 2 bases, with 6 bases sitting between them. Germline values: CDR1 SGHTA, CDR2 FQGTGA.

The chain links TRBV27 to TRBJ2-7, with TRBD1 identical over 7 bases. Losses at the gene ends were 5 bases for V and 4 bases for J; bases not matched to a gene: 8. Germline CDR1 and CDR2: MNHEY and SMNVEV (reference sequence). The CDR3 contains 14 residues. CDR3 DNA: TGTGCCAGCAGTATGACAGGGTATGGTTACGAGCAGTACTTC. Its translation: CASSMTGYGYEQYF.

The gene calls are TRBV9 and TRBJ2-1; 8 positions match TRBD2. Germline lookup yields CDR1 SGDLS and CDR2 YYNGEE. Germline trimming cut 1 base from V and 6 bases from J; bases unmatched to any gene: 9. This CDR3 region has 16 residues. The DNA of the CDR3 is TGTGCCAGCAGCGTAACCGGCGGGGGGCCGGGCAATGAGCAGTTCTTC. It encodes CASSVTGGGPGNEQFF.

The chain combines TRBV11-3 with TRBJ2-1; no clear D gene. With 3 bases removed from V and 4 bases from J, the gap between germline ends came to 13 bases. Germline assignment: CDR1 SGHNT and CDR2 YENEEA. This CDR3 has 15 amino acids. As DNA, the CDR3 is TGTGCCAGCAGCTTTCTCGACCAGACTTACAATGAGCAGTTCTTC. Translation gives CASSFLDQTYNEQFF.

This clone was counted only a few times. The rearrangement links TRBV24-1 to TRBJ2-1; 10 nucleotides line up with TRBD2. CDR3 size: 16 residues. Germline V lookup: CDR1 KGHDR, CDR2 SFDVKD. The J segment lost 7 bases and the V segment lost 5 bases, leaving 10 bases of the junction unmatched. The CDR3 DNA sequence: TGTGCCACCAGTGCCCAGAGGACTAGCGGACTTAATGAGCAGTTCTTC. Protein sequence: CATSAQRTSGLNEQFF.

The genes are TRBV19 and TRBJ1-5; 7 bases fit TRBD1. Germline loops: CDR1 LNHDA, CDR2 SQIVND (reference sequence). J lost 5 bases, V lost 4 bases, and 17 bases had no gene match. The CDR3 is made up of 18 amino acids. As DNA, the CDR3 is TGTGCCAGTAGTAGAAGACCGAATACAGGGGTGAAGGATCAGCCCCAGCATTTT. Amino acids: CASSRRPNTGVKDQPQHF.

This clone occurred once. The chain carries TRBV30 and TRBJ2-7, with 10 bases identical to TRBD2. Losses at the gene ends were 3 bases for V and 7 bases for J; bases not matched to a gene: 9. Germline loops: CDR1 GTSNPN, CDR2 SVGIG (reference sequence). The length of the CDR3 is 14 residues. The CDR3 spells CAWSLIAGGYEQYF. The CDR3 DNA reads TGTGCCTGGAGCCTCATAGCGGGAGGTTATGAGCAGTACTTC.

The chain carries TRBV7-2 and TRBJ1-2; TRBD1 aligns across 7 bases. Unmatched junction bases numbered 16, after V lost 5 bases and J lost 7 bases. The CDR3 is made up of 16 amino acids. Germline CDR1 reads SGHTA; CDR2 reads FQGNSA. CDR3 protein: CASSQTLNRGRGGYTF. CDR3 DNA: TGTGCCAGCAGCCAAACTCTAAACAGGGGAAGGGGTGGCTACACCTTC.

The CDR3 region is CASTLSYEQYF. CDR3 DNA sequence: TGTGCCAGCACCCTTTCCTACGAGCAGTACTTC. V and J are TRBV11-2 and TRBJ2-7, with D unclear. V was pared by 7 bases and J by 1 base, with 5 bases between. Germline CDR1 and CDR2: SGHAT and FQNNGV. The CDR3 consists of 11 residues. The whole variable domain, filled in from reference TRBV11-2 and TRBJ2-7, reads EAGVAQSPRYKIIEKRQSVAFWCNPISGHATLYWYQQILGQGPKLLIQFQNNGVVDDSQLPKDRFSAERLKGVDSTLKIQPAKLEDSAVYLCASTLSYEQYFGPGTRLTVT.

The chain links TRBV7-2 to TRBJ1-5; unclear D gene. V lost 1 base and J 2 bases, leaving 15 bases between the germline ends. Germline V lookup: CDR1 SGHTA, CDR2 FQGNSA. The CDR3 totals 17 residues. The CDR3: CASSLVSGFGGNQPQHF. As DNA, the CDR3 is TGTGCCAGCAGCTTAGTTTCCGGGTTCGGGGGCAATCAGCCCCAGCATTTT.

The chain carries TRBV11-3 and TRBJ2-7; D gene uncertain. The CDR3 consists of 14 residues. V lost 3 bases to trimming and J lost 0 bases, with 9 bases between them. Germline assignment: CDR1 SGHNT and CDR2 YENEEA. The CDR3 nucleotides are TGTGCCAGCAGCTTTAACAGAGCCTCCTACGAGCAGTACTTC. Protein sequence: CASSFNRASYEQYF.

V usage is TRBV4-1 and J usage is TRBJ2-7, with a possible D match to TRBD1 (5 bases). The V end lost 4 bases, the J end lost 4 bases, and 17 bases lay between the germline ends. CDR1 and CDR2 from the germline V gene are MGHRA and YSYEKL. The CDR3 extends over 15 amino acids. Here the CDR3 reads CASSRINGQKYEQYF. CDR3 nucleotide sequence: TGCGCCAGCAGCCGCATTAATGGACAAAAATACGAGCAGTACTTC.

The rearrangement uses TRBV4-1 and TRBJ1-6; D may be TRBD1 (5 bases). The CDR3 is made up of 15 amino acids. The V end lost 3 bases, the J end lost 10 bases, and 16 bases lay between the germline ends. The germline V gene has CDR1 MGHRA and CDR2 YSYEKL. The CDR3 region has the DNA TGCGCCAGCAGCCACAACCGGGACTCAAGATCACCCCTCCACTTT. This sequence encodes CASSHNRDSRSPLHF.

The chain recombines TRBV5-1 with TRBJ1-2; D might be TRBD1 (5 bases). V gave up 1 base and J gave up 0 bases, with 10 bases separating them. CDR1 and CDR2 from the germline V gene are SGHRS and YFSETQ. CDR3 length: 15 amino acids. CDR3 amino acids: CASSLSSGANYGYTF. The CDR3 DNA reads TGCGCCAGCAGCTTGAGTTCGGGGGCTAACTATGGCTACACCTTC.

The J gene is TRBJ1-6, the V gene TRBV10-3, with TRBD1 as a possible D gene (6 bases). Trimming removed 5 bases from V and 6 bases from J, with 11 bases in between. The CDR3 spans 14 residues. CDR1 is ENHRY and CDR2 is SYGVKD in the germline V gene. CDR3 DNA: TGTGCCATCAGTCCGGGACAAACTAATTCACCCCTCCACTTT. The encoded protein is CAISPGQTNSPLHF.

J is TRBJ2-1 and V is TRBV7-9, with D possibly matching TRBD2 (6 bases). The CDR3 totals 12 residues. V lost 5 bases and J 9 bases, leaving 11 bases between the germline ends. Germline CDR1 is SEHNR and CDR2 is FQNEAQ (reference sequence). CDR3 in amino acids: CASSRGLPEQFF. As DNA, the CDR3 is TGTGCCAGCAGCCGGGGACTGCCTGAGCAGTTCTTC.

The CDR3 bases are TGTGCCAGCAGTGAGTTGACAGGACTCTCTCCTGAAAAACTGTTTTTT. It encodes CASSELTGLSPEKLFF. The genes are TRBV2 and TRBJ1-4; the D gene is possibly TRBD1 (6 bases). Trimming left V 3 bases short and J 7 bases short, with 18 bases between. CDR3 size: 16 residues. Germline V lookup: CDR1 SNHLY, CDR2 FYNNEI.

The chain links TRBV7-9 to TRBJ1-1; perhaps TRBD1 as D (5 bases). Germline V CDR1 and CDR2: SEHNR, FQNEAQ (reference sequence). There are 13 residues in the CDR3. The V end was cut by 4 bases, the J end by 7 bases, with 13 bases between. Here the CDR3 DNA reads TGTGCCAGCAGCTCGGACGGGGGGGATGAAGCTTTCTTT. Residues: CASSSDGGDEAFF.

J is TRBJ1-5 and V is TRBV19, with TRBD1 identical over 7 bases. CDR3 size: 14 residues. Trimming removed 11 bases from V and 0 bases from J; junction bases left unmatched: 7. Per the germline V gene, CDR1 is LNHDA and CDR2 is SQIVND (reference sequence). The CDR3 nucleotides are TGTGCCTCTGGGACAGATTATAGCAATCAGCCCCAGCATTTT. Encoded protein: CASGTDYSNQPQHF.

The rearrangement uses TRBV24-1 and TRBJ2-1; tentative D call: TRBD2 (5 bases). In germline, CDR1 is KGHDR, CDR2 SFDVKD. This CDR3 contains 17 residues. V gave up 4 bases and J gave up 5 bases, with 20 bases separating them. CDR3 coding DNA: TGTGCCACCAGTGACCTGAGGTCCCCGGGATCTCACAATGAGCAGTTCTTC. Translating gives CATSDLRSPGSHNEQFF.

This clone was counted between two and nine times. The genes are TRBV2 and TRBJ2-1; the D gene is possibly TRBD2 (6 bases). This CDR3 spans 13 amino acids. V was shortened by 5 bases and J by 8 bases, with 13 bases between the two germline ends. Germline assignment: CDR1 SNHLY and CDR2 FYNNEI. The CDR3 DNA reads as TGTGCCAGCAGTTCCCGACTAGAAGATGAGCAGTTCTTC. Its translation: CASSSRLEDEQFF.